The clone carrying this T cell receptor beta chain was observed a few times. Antigen: not known. The CDR3 totals 17 residues. CDR1 KGHSH and CDR2 LQKENI come from the germline V gene. J was trimmed by 6 bases and V by 3 bases; bases with no gene match: 9. Profiled with immunoSEQ multiplex PCR; TCRdb holds only in-frame clones, not every one. The data show 22,000 or so clones, roughly 77% seen once. All patients relapsed after autologous stem cell transplantation, and brentuximab vedotin exposure varied. These data originate in a study of PD-1 blockade in classical Hodgkin lymphoma. Study conclusions and caveats: Baseline diversity resembling that of newly diagnosed patients was seen in complete responders.

The rearrangement uses TRBV18 and TRBJ2-1, with 12 bases that match TRBD2. The TCR was taken from a human donor with classical Hodgkin lymphoma. Sequenced here: peripheral blood mononuclear cells (PBMCs), sampled before the second cycle of nivolumab. CDR3 coding DNA: TGTGCCAGCTCACCGCTGACTAGCGGGAGTATCGTCAATGAGCAGTTCTTC. The encoded protein is CASSPLTSGSIVNEQFF.